This is a list of T cell receptor beta chains from one sample in a study of T cells in Graves' hyperthyroidism and ophthalmopathy. A single record per CDR3 protein comes from TCRdb applying MiXCR to the multiplex PCR reads. The sample includes about 340,000 distinct CDR3 sequences, around a fifth of them seen just once. Specimen: blood. Source of these receptors: a woman between 45 and 65 years old with Graves' hyperthyroidism. CDR3s include the opening cysteine and the closing phenylalanine or tryptophan. Each record gives: CDR3 DNA, CDR3 protein, J gene, V gene, D gene, clone size. The D gene is left open where the match is weak. Part of the rows lack a size; the others show once, few, many or a class for expanded clones.

cdr3_nt: TGTGCCAGCGCGGGTATGGGGTTCCATGAGCAGTTCTTC
cdr3_aa: CASAGMGFHEQFF
j_call: TRBJ2-1
v_call: TRBV12-3/TRBV12-4
d_call: NA
clone_size: NA

cdr3_nt: TGTGCCAGCAGCCAGGACACTAGCGGGGGGCGAAATGAGCAGTTCTTC
cdr3_aa: CASSQDTSGGRNEQFF
j_call: TRBJ2-1
v_call: TRBV3-1
d_call: TRBD2
clone_size: NA

cdr3_nt: TGTGCCAGCAGTTCTACAGGGGTAAACTATGGCTACACCTTC
cdr3_aa: CASSSTGVNYGYTF
j_call: TRBJ1-2
v_call: TRBV28
d_call: TRBD1
clone_size: few

cdr3_nt: TGTGCCAGCAGCCGCGGGACAGGGAGCTCACCCCTCCACTTT
cdr3_aa: CASSRGTGSSPLHF
j_call: TRBJ1-6
v_call: TRBV11-1
d_call: TRBD1
clone_size: many

cdr3_nt: TGTGCCAGCAGTTTCATAGGTGGAGAAAAACTGTTTTTT
cdr3_aa: CASSFIGGEKLFF
j_call: TRBJ1-4
v_call: TRBV27
d_call: NA
clone_size: few

cdr3_nt: TGTGCCTGGAGGGATCTTTACACTGAAGCTTTCTTT
cdr3_aa: CAWRDLYTEAFF
j_call: TRBJ1-1
v_call: TRBV30
d_call: NA
clone_size: many

cdr3_nt: TGTGCCAGCAGTGTCCTCAGACAGGGAAGCAATCAGCCCCAGCATTTT
cdr3_aa: CASSVLRQGSNQPQHF
j_call: TRBJ1-5
v_call: TRBV6-1
d_call: TRBD1
clone_size: many

cdr3_nt: TGTGCCAGCAGTTTAGCTCGGGGAGGAGGAGAAAAACTGTTTTTT
cdr3_aa: CASSLARGGGEKLFF
j_call: TRBJ1-4
v_call: TRBV12-3/TRBV12-4
d_call: NA
clone_size: few

cdr3_nt: TGTGCCAGCAGTTACCTCCCCGGGACAGTAGAGACCCAGTACTTC
cdr3_aa: CASSYLPGTVETQYF
j_call: TRBJ2-5
v_call: TRBV6-5
d_call: TRBD1
clone_size: many

cdr3_nt: TGTGCCAGCAAAGACCCCGGGACTAGCGCGAGCCGGGAGCAGTTCTTC
cdr3_aa: CASKDPGTSASREQFF
j_call: TRBJ2-1
v_call: TRBV6-2/TRBV6-3
d_call: TRBD2
clone_size: many

cdr3_nt: TGTGCCATCGGGGGGGGGAGCGCTGAAGCTTTCTTT
cdr3_aa: CAIGGGSAEAFF
j_call: TRBJ1-1
v_call: TRBV10-3
d_call: NA
clone_size: NA

cdr3_nt: TGTGCCAGCAGCTTGGCCGGACAGGGGCACACAGATACGCAGTATTTT
cdr3_aa: CASSLAGQGHTDTQYF
j_call: TRBJ2-3
v_call: TRBV5-4
d_call: TRBD1
clone_size: NA

cdr3_nt: TGTGCCAGCAGCCCCTTGACTAGCGGGAGAGAGACCCAGTACTTC
cdr3_aa: CASSPLTSGRETQYF
j_call: TRBJ2-5
v_call: TRBV11-2
d_call: TRBD2
clone_size: NA

cdr3_nt: TGTGCCAGCAGCCCTGGACAGGTACACGATGAGCAGTTCTTC
cdr3_aa: CASSPGQVHDEQFF
j_call: TRBJ2-1
v_call: TRBV2
d_call: TRBD1
clone_size: many

cdr3_nt: TGTGCCAGCAGTGGGGGAATAAGGGGAACTGGAAACACCATATATTTT
cdr3_aa: CASSGGIRGTGNTIYF
j_call: TRBJ1-3
v_call: TRBV2
d_call: NA
clone_size: few

cdr3_nt: TGTGCCATCAGTGAGACAGGGGGGAACACTGAAGCTTTCTTT
cdr3_aa: CAISETGGNTEAFF
j_call: TRBJ1-1
v_call: TRBV10-3
d_call: TRBD1
clone_size: many

cdr3_nt: TGCAGTGCTAGGAAGAGTAGCGCTACCTATGGCTACACCTTC
cdr3_aa: CSARKSSATYGYTF
j_call: TRBJ1-2
v_call: TRBV20-1
d_call: NA
clone_size: few

cdr3_nt: TGTGCCAGCAGTTACTCACGGGACGGAAGGAGCACAGATACGCAGTATTTT
cdr3_aa: CASSYSRDGRSTDTQYF
j_call: TRBJ2-3
v_call: TRBV6-6
d_call: NA
clone_size: many

cdr3_nt: TGCAGTGCTATGCGGGAGGGGGTCACAGATACGCAGTATTTT
cdr3_aa: CSAMREGVTDTQYF
j_call: TRBJ2-3
v_call: TRBV20-1
d_call: TRBD2
clone_size: many

cdr3_nt: TGCAGCGTTTCGGGACAGGGAAGGAGCGTGGGCACTGAAGCTTTCTTT
cdr3_aa: CSVSGQGRSVGTEAFF
j_call: TRBJ1-1
v_call: TRBV29-1
d_call: TRBD1
clone_size: many

cdr3_nt: TGTGCCAGCAGCCTGATAGGGGGGCTGAGGGAGACCCAGTACTTC
cdr3_aa: CASSLIGGLRETQYF
j_call: TRBJ2-5
v_call: TRBV27
d_call: NA
clone_size: once

cdr3_nt: TGTGCCAGCTTCTCGGGGGGGCCGAACACTGAAGCTTTCTTT
cdr3_aa: CASFSGGPNTEAFF
j_call: TRBJ1-1
v_call: TRBV28
d_call: NA
clone_size: NA

cdr3_nt: TGTGCCAGCAGTTTAGTGGCTAGCGGGCTACAAGAGACCCAGTACTTC
cdr3_aa: CASSLVASGLQETQYF
j_call: TRBJ2-5
v_call: TRBV28
d_call: TRBD2
clone_size: many

cdr3_nt: TGTGCCAGCAGTGGCGCGGGGGCGGGCTATGGCTACACCTTC
cdr3_aa: CASSGAGAGYGYTF
j_call: TRBJ1-2
v_call: TRBV2
d_call: NA
clone_size: many

cdr3_nt: TGTGCCAGCAGTTTAGGGGACATCACCTACACCTTC
cdr3_aa: CASSLGDITYTF
j_call: TRBJ1-2
v_call: TRBV28
d_call: NA
clone_size: many

cdr3_nt: TGTGCCAGCAGCCACAGCGGGAACGGGGAGACCCAGTACTTC
cdr3_aa: CASSHSGNGETQYF
j_call: TRBJ2-5
v_call: TRBV7-3
d_call: TRBD2
clone_size: NA

cdr3_nt: TGTGCCAGCAGTGGAGGGACAGGGTCCTACGAGCAGTACTTC
cdr3_aa: CASSGGTGSYEQYF
j_call: TRBJ2-7
v_call: TRBV2
d_call: TRBD1
clone_size: many

cdr3_nt: TGTGCCAGCAGTCGGACAGGGGGCGTTGCCGGGGCCAACGTCCTGACTTTC
cdr3_aa: CASSRTGGVAGANVLTF
j_call: TRBJ2-6
v_call: TRBV2
d_call: TRBD1
clone_size: few

cdr3_nt: TGCAGCGTCCCATTTGGGGGCCTTATCACTTTGTCCTACAATGAGCAGTTCTTC
cdr3_aa: CSVPFGGLITLSYNEQFF
j_call: TRBJ2-1
v_call: TRBV29-1
d_call: NA
clone_size: many